A single sample is the source of the 25 T cell receptor beta chains below, sequenced in a study of PD-L1 blockade in urothelial cancer (TCRdb year 2017). Receptor amplification or capture employed the immunoSEQ multiplex PCR assay. TCRdb carries this immuneACCESS record with in-frame sequences only. Its versions omit some clonotypes, under half of them owing to an unresolved V gene in the studies checked, with the rest unexplained. The sample table records around 100,000 clones; more than 85% of these occur just once. Around 4% of the sample belongs to the ten largest clones. The time point label for this specimen denotes: peripheral blood 6 weeks after treatment start. The specimen comprised PBMCs, sampled around atezolizumab (anti-PD-L1) treatment. These receptors were collected from a man in his fifties or sixties with urothelial cancer.

The chain links TRBV30 to TRBJ2-3, with 9 bases fitting TRBD2. CDR3 length: 16 residues. CDR1 and CDR2 (germline): GTSNPN, SVGIG (reference sequence). J was trimmed by 6 bases and V by 0 bases; bases with no gene match: 10. CDR3 nucleotides: TGTGCCTGGAGTGTCCTCGCGGGGGGGCCGGGGGATACGCAGTATTTT. Translation: CAWSVLAGGPGDTQYF. The complete variable domain, with remaining parts taken from reference TRBV30 and TRBJ2-3, reads SQTIHQWPATLVQPVGSPLSLECTVEGTSNPNLYWYRQAAGRGLQLLFYSVGIGQISSEVPQNLSASRPQDRQFILSSKKLLLSDSGFYLCAWSVLAGGPGDTQYFGPGTRLTVL.

The table lists this clone with a few counts. As DNA, the CDR3 is TGCGCCAGCAGCCAAGTCGACAGGGGCTATGGCTACACCTTC. Translated: CASSQVDRGYGYTF. The gene calls are TRBV4-3 and TRBJ1-2; 8 bases are shared with TRBD1. This CDR3 contains 14 residues. V shed 1 base and J 4 bases; nucleotides not matched to a gene: 2. The V gene's germline CDR1 is LGHNA and CDR2 YSLEER.

The rearrangement uses TRBV2 and TRBJ1-1; perhaps TRBD1 as D (6 bases). Trimming pared 4 bases from V and 1 base from J, leaving 7 bases between. The CDR3 contains 13 residues. Germline V CDR1 and CDR2: SNHLY, FYNNEI. DNA for the CDR3: TGTGCCAGCAGTGGGGACACGAACACTGAAGCTTTCTTT. It is translated as CASSGDTNTEAFF.

CDR3 sequence reads: CASSFPAGELFF. The CDR3 region has the DNA TGTGCCAGCAGTTTCCCGGCCGGGGAGCTGTTTTTT. This sequence joins TRBV28 and TRBJ2-2, with D unresolved. This CDR3 spans 12 amino acids. The germline V gene has CDR1 MDHEN and CDR2 SYDVKM. V lost 3 bases and J lost 6, with 5 bases in between.

CDR3 residues: CASWGAGGSYEQYF. DNA for the CDR3: TGTGCCAGTTGGGGGGCGGGAGGCTCCTACGAGCAGTACTTC. V and J are TRBV28 and TRBJ2-7, with 8 bases identical to TRBD2. From germline, CDR1 is MDHEN and CDR2 SYDVKM. Losses at the gene ends were 9 bases for V and 0 bases for J; bases not matched to a gene: 7. The CDR3 length is 14 residues.

The chain recombines TRBV6-1 with TRBJ2-7; 8 bases line up with TRBD2. Germline V gene lookup returns CDR1 MNHNS and CDR2 SASEGT. V shed 1 base, J shed 0 bases, and the junction held 8 bases outside the gene matches. The CDR3 covers 17 residues. This CDR3 reads CASSEDRLAPSSYEQYF. CDR3 bases: TGTGCCAGCAGTGAAGATCGACTAGCGCCGAGCTCCTACGAGCAGTACTTC.

The chain employs TRBV2 and TRBJ2-5; 13 bases align to TRBD2. This CDR3 has 14 residues. The J segment lost 9 bases and the V segment lost 4 bases, leaving 5 bases of the junction unmatched. Germline values: CDR1 SNHLY, CDR2 FYNNEI. CDR3 DNA sequence: TGTGCCAGCAGTGGGACTAGCGGGGGAACGCCCCAGTACTTC. Encoded protein: CASSGTSGGTPQYF.

The J gene is TRBJ2-3, the V gene TRBV4-1; 8 bases line up with TRBD2. V lost 0 bases and J lost 3; bases outside the gene matches: 2. The CDR3 covers 15 residues. Germline assignment: CDR1 MGHRA and CDR2 YSYEKL. CDR3 amino acids: CASSQDERGTDTQYF. The CDR3 DNA is TGCGCCAGCAGCCAAGATGAGCGGGGGACAGATACGCAGTATTTT.

This chain links TRBV5-1 with TRBJ2-7, with TRBD1 as a possible D gene (5 bases). This CDR3 has 16 residues. In germline, CDR1 is SGHRS, CDR2 YFSETQ. Trimming cost V 0 bases and J 3 bases, with 16 bases left between them. The CDR3 DNA reads as TGCGCCAGCAGCTTGGGGTCCGTAGGGGTTATCTACGAGCAGTACTTC. Amino acids: CASSLGSVGVIYEQYF.

The V gene is TRBV2, the J gene TRBJ2-7, with a weak D call TRBD2 (6 bases). The V gene's germline CDR1 is SNHLY and CDR2 FYNNEI. Trimming shortened V by 6 bases and J by 3 bases, and 9 bases separated the two germline ends. The CDR3 runs 12 residues. CDR3 nucleotide sequence: TGTGCCAGCAGGGGACTGGACTACGAGCAGTACTTC. It encodes CASRGLDYEQYF.

As DNA, the CDR3 is TGTGCCAGCAGCTTGGTAGCGAACTATGGCTACACCTTC. Protein product: CASSLVANYGYTF. The chain carries TRBV5-6 and TRBJ1-2; the D is unclear. The CDR3 covers 13 residues. Looked up from germline, CDR1 is SGHDT and CDR2 is YYEEEE. Trimming shortened V by 0 bases and J by 2 bases, and 5 bases separated the two germline ends.

The chain combines TRBV10-2 with TRBJ2-2; 14 nucleotides align to TRBD2. The CDR3 is 18 amino acids. CDR1 is WSHSY and CDR2 is SAAADI in the germline V gene. J lost 3 bases, V lost 4 bases, and 7 bases had no gene match. CDR3 coding DNA: TGCGCCAGCAGTGGGGGGGGACTAGCGGGGGTGGACACCGGGGAGCTGTTTTTT. Translation gives CASSGGGLAGVDTGELFF.

This clone was counted a single time. This chain uses TRBV4-2 with TRBJ1-1; D is unresolved. The CDR3 is made up of 16 amino acids. The germline V gene has CDR1 LGHNA and CDR2 YNFKEQ. Trimming removed 0 bases at V and 1 base at J, with 12 bases between. DNA for the CDR3: TGTGCCAGCAGCCAAGACCTAGCATCGGGGAACACTGAAGCTTTCTTT. The encoded protein is CASSQDLASGNTEAFF.

The rearrangement links TRBV30 to TRBJ2-3; no firm D call. The V and J ends lost 0 bases and 4 bases respectively, with 11 bases between them. The CDR3 extends over 14 amino acids. CDR1 is GTSNPN, CDR2 SVGIG, per germline (reference sequence). CDR3 amino acids: CAWSVGKMADTQYF. The CDR3 DNA sequence: TGTGCCTGGAGTGTGGGCAAGATGGCAGATACGCAGTATTTT.

The genes are TRBV5-6 and TRBJ1-1, with 11 bases aligning to TRBD1. The length of the CDR3 is 17 residues. Per germline, CDR1 SGHDT and CDR2 YYEEEE. The V and J ends lost 1 base and 4 bases, in that order; junction bases with no gene match: 9. For the CDR3, the DNA is TGTGCCAGCAGCTTGAGTAGCGGGACAGGGGGAATCACTGAAGCTTTCTTT. Amino acids: CASSLSSGTGGITEAFF. Drawing the rest from reference TRBV5-6 and TRBJ1-1, the complete variable domain is DAGVTQSPTHLIKTRGQQVTLRCSPKSGHDTVSWYQQALGQGPQFIFQYYEEEERQRGNFPDRFSGHQFPNYSSELNVNALLLGDSALYLCASSLSSGTGGITEAFFGQGTRLTVV.

CDR3 bases: TGTGCCAGCAGCCAAGGTGCGAACTATGGCTACACCTTC. Translation: CASSQGANYGYTF. This chain links TRBV14 with TRBJ1-2; no clear D. The CDR3 is 13 residues long. Per germline, CDR1 SGHDN and CDR2 FVKESK. Trimming took 1 base from V and 2 from J, leaving 5 bases between them.

V gene TRBV19 combines with J gene TRBJ1-6, with TRBD1 matching over 9 bases. Germline CDR1 reads LNHDA; CDR2 reads SQIVND (reference sequence). This CDR3 contains 15 residues. V gave up 6 bases and J gave up 7 bases; unmatched junction bases: 7. This CDR3 reads CASRREGQGNSPLHF. CDR3 DNA sequence: TGTGCCAGTAGAAGAGAGGGACAGGGAAATTCACCCCTCCACTTT.

The chain links TRBV18 to TRBJ2-4, with TRBD1 matching 9 bases. This CDR3 is built from 16 residues. Germline loops: CDR1 KGHSH, CDR2 LQKENI. The ends lost 0 bases at V and 8 bases at J; junction bases unmatched: 8. The CDR3 region has the DNA TGTGCCAGCTCACCACCTTTGACAGGGGGGGCAGACATTCAGTACTTC. This translates into CASSPPLTGGADIQYF.

V is TRBV4-1 and J is TRBJ2-5; 12 bases match TRBD2. J lost 5 bases, V lost 4 bases, and 11 bases had no gene match. The germline gives CDR1 MGHRA, CDR2 YSYEKL. CDR3 length: 17 amino acids. This chain's CDR3 is CASSLLTSGGARETQYF. CDR3 DNA: TGCGCCAGCAGCCTATTGACTAGCGGGGGAGCCCGGGAGACCCAGTACTTC.

V and J are TRBV10-2 and TRBJ1-6; 7 bases are a match to TRBD1. Germline V gene sequence: CDR1 WSHSY, CDR2 SAAADI. The CDR3 is made up of 14 amino acids. J gave up 8 bases and V 6 bases, and 7 bases lay outside the gene matches. CDR3 coding DNA: TGCGCCAGCAGGGAACAGGGGTGGCATTCACCCCTCCACTTT. Translated, it gives CASREQGWHSPLHF.

This chain joins TRBV9 and TRBJ2-7; maybe TRBD1 (6 bases). This CDR3 has 15 amino acids. Trimming left V 2 bases short and J 1 base short, with 13 bases between. Germline values: CDR1 SGDLS, CDR2 YYNGEE. The DNA for the CDR3 is TGTGCCAGCAGCGTGGGGACCGGGACATCCTACGAGCAGTACTTC. This codes for CASSVGTGTSYEQYF.

V and J are TRBV2 and TRBJ2-5, with D maybe TRBD2 (5 bases). Germline CDR1 is SNHLY and CDR2 is FYNNEI. The length of the CDR3 is 12 residues. Deletions cut 10 bases from V and 4 bases from J, with 13 bases between. CDR3 sequence: CATYKAGETQYF. CDR3 sequence (DNA): TGTGCCACCTACAAGGCGGGAGAGACCCAGTACTTC.

The V gene is TRBV7-2, the J gene TRBJ2-7, with 7 bases that match TRBD2. Losses at the gene ends were 1 base for V and 2 bases for J; bases not matched to a gene: 8. The CDR3 loop spans 16 amino acids. The V gene's germline CDR1 is SGHTA and CDR2 FQGNSA. The CDR3 sequence is CASSLGASGSPYEQYF. The CDR3 DNA follows: TGTGCCAGCAGCTTAGGGGCTAGCGGCTCCCCCTACGAGCAGTACTTC.

This chain joins TRBV29-1 and TRBJ2-7; 7 bases are a match to TRBD2. J was trimmed by 3 bases and V by 5 bases; bases with no gene match: 16. This CDR3 spans 16 amino acids. CDR1 is SQVTM, CDR2 ANQGSEA, per germline. The CDR3 nucleotides are TGCAGCGTTCACGTGAGTGAGGCTAGCGGATTCTACGAGCAGTACTTC. Encoded protein: CSVHVSEASGFYEQYF.

This chain joins TRBV7-2 and TRBJ2-7, with 7 nucleotides matching TRBD2. Germline V CDR1 and CDR2: SGHTA, FQGNSA. After removal of 1 base from V and 6 bases from J, the junction contained 3 bases not matched to a gene. This CDR3 has 13 residues. CDR3 sequence (DNA): TGTGCCAGCAGCTTAGTGGGACTATCCGAGCAGTACTTC. Translated: CASSLVGLSEQYF.